This T cell receptor (beta chain) derives from a study of blood T cell repertoires in COVID-19. About the study: From the United States, Italy and Spain came samples of acute and convalescent COVID-19. PBMCs, B-cell-depleted T cells, or T cells provided the cDNA or gDNA that made up the material.

The CDR3 totals 11 residues. Germline-derived CDR1 and CDR2 are MNHEY and SVGAGI. Trimming pared 5 bases from V and 10 bases from J, leaving 11 bases between. As handled by the study authors: Amplified reference gene primers provided the basis for estimating nucleated cell counts. Measured with immunoSEQ multiplex PCR; TCRdb has only the in-frame clones, and not every one. D and trimming come from the DNA, and the V and J calls and clone size come from that table. The table lists 90,000 or so clones, around 86% of them singletons. In this sample, this clone turned up once. The sequence came from a man between 60 and 75 years old with acute or convalescent COVID-19. The sample taken for sequencing was peripheral blood. The chain is built from TRBV6-5 and TRBJ1-1; D ambiguous. CDR3: CASSLNRVAFF. CDR3 nucleotide sequence: TGTGCCAGCAGTCTCAACCGGGTAGCTTTCTTT.